The clone carrying this T cell receptor (beta chain) was seen many times. Its antigen is currently unknown. This sample is part of a study of T cells in Graves' hyperthyroidism and ophthalmopathy. On the study more broadly: Sampling of peripheral blood happened at initial diagnosis, prior to any treatment. The study's findings and limits: Clonotypes that were expanded in thyroid above 0.001 mostly appeared in blood too.

TCR beta CDR3 regions were amplified from RNA transcripts. The TCR CDR3 was amplified in a first-round RT-PCR using the HTBI primer set. TCRdb itself ran the multiplex PCR reads through MiXCR, one entry per CDR3 protein. The profile shows roughly 580,000 distinct CDR3 sequences, approximately 14% of them singletons. The PBMCs were taken from roughly 10 ml of fresh peripheral blood. This clonotype originated in a woman in her twenties or thirties with Graves' hyperthyroidism that later progressed to Graves' ophthalmopathy. The sample was blood.

Here the CDR3 DNA reads TGTGCCAGCAGTTTACGGACAGGGGGCGCGAAGACCCAGTACTTC. Translation: CASSLRTGGAKTQYF. The J gene is TRBJ2-5, the V gene TRBV12-3 or TRBV12-4; 11 bases map to TRBD1. The CDR3 totals 15 residues. The ends lost 2 bases at V and 6 bases at J; junction bases unmatched: 5.